This TCR beta chain appears in the sequencing data of a study of chemoradiotherapy in HPV16-positive cancers. J gave up 4 bases and V 5 bases, and 10 bases lay outside the gene matches. Germline assignment: CDR1 PRHDT and CDR2 FYEKMQ (reference sequence). The CDR3 consists of 16 residues. The table lists this clone with a count of one. Using immunoSEQ multiplex PCR, the repertoire was profiled, and TCRdb retains in-frame clones only, with some absent. This table holds about 30,000 clones, 91% found once. V is TRBV13 and J is TRBJ2-2; 7 bases map to TRBD1. Sequences were derived from blood, sampled from a patient who underwent chemoradiotherapy. This clonotype was sampled from a human donor with HPV-associated anogenital cancer. CDR3 nucleotides: TGTGCCAGCAGCAGCCGGGACAGAGAGCTCACCGGGGAGCTGTTTTTT. This sequence encodes CASSSRDRELTGELFF.